The rows below give T cell receptor beta chains drawn from one sample of a study of control samples from healthy donors and cancer patients. The method was immunoSEQ multiplex PCR; TCRdb's version includes in-frame clones alone and lacks a portion of them. The table lists about 200,000 clones, roughly nine tenths of them singletons. Sequenced input: blood. The receptors stem from a man aged 30 to 45 in good health. Both conserved end residues are part of each CDR3. Fields, in order: D gene, J gene, V gene, clone size, CDR3 DNA, CDR3 protein. D genes are given only for firm matches. Size is stated for part of the rows, as once, few or many counts, or as a class when the clone is expanded.

TRBD2 | TRBJ2-3 | TRBV14 | - | TGTGCCAGCAGCCAAGGGCTAGCGGGGATCACAGATACGCAGTATTTT | CASSQGLAGITDTQYF
- | TRBJ2-7 | TRBV11-3 | - | TGTGCCAGCAGCCGGGGAAAGAACTACGAGCAGTACTTC | CASSRGKNYEQYF
- | TRBJ2-7 | TRBV19 | - | TGTGCCACCCAACGGGATAGGGAAAGGAACGAGCAGTACTTC | CATQRDRERNEQYF
- | TRBJ1-4 | TRBV11-2 | - | TGTGCCAGCAGCTTAGGGGGACGGTACATTAATGAAAAACTGTTTTTT | CASSLGGRYINEKLFF
- | TRBJ2-1 | TRBV19 | once | TGTGCCAGTAGTGATACAGTTGCAGGGGACAATGAGCAGTTCTTC | CASSDTVAGDNEQFF
- | TRBJ1-4 | TRBV6-4 | - | TGTGCCATCCCACAGGGAGACGGCGAAAAACTGTTTTTT | CAIPQGDGEKLFF
- | TRBJ1-3 | TRBV28 | - | TGTGCCAGCGGGTTCGACAGCTCTGGAAACACCATATATTTT | CASGFDSSGNTIYF
- | TRBJ2-7 | TRBV27 | once | TGTGCCAGCCGCTGGGGGGTGGGCTACGAGCAGTACTTC | CASRWGVGYEQYF
- | TRBJ2-5 | TRBV5-4 | - | TGTGCCAGCAGCTTTGTGGGGGAAGAGACCCAGTACTTC | CASSFVGEETQYF
- | TRBJ2-2 | TRBV11-3 | few | TGTGCCAGCAGCCCCACGAGGGGGGTTGATGACACCGGGGAGCTGTTTTTT | CASSPTRGVDDTGELFF
- | TRBJ2-7 | TRBV2 | - | TGTGCCAGCAAGGGCACGACATCCTACGAGCAGTACTTC | CASKGTTSYEQYF
- | TRBJ1-1 | TRBV5-8 | once | TGTGCCAGCAGCTTGGGTAGACAGTCGAACACTGAAGCTTTCTTT | CASSLGRQSNTEAFF
TRBD1 | TRBJ2-1 | TRBV27 | - | TGTGCCAGCAGCCTGGTTACGGGACAGGGGTTTCATGAGCAGTTCTTC | CASSLVTGQGFHEQFF
- | TRBJ2-2 | TRBV24-1 | - | TGTGCCACCAGTGATCCGCGGCGTAACACCGGGGAGCTGTTTTTT | CATSDPRRNTGELFF
TRBD1 | TRBJ1-2 | TRBV5-1 | - | TGCGCCAGCAGCAGCCGGGACAGGGGAAACTATGGCTACACCTTC | CASSSRDRGNYGYTF
TRBD1 | TRBJ1-5 | TRBV2 | - | TGTGCCAGCAAGGGGACAGCAGATCAGCCCCAGCATTTT | CASKGTADQPQHF
TRBD1 | TRBJ1-6 | TRBV6-1 | - | TGTGCCAGCAGTGAAGCTAGGACAGGGTTTTCACCCCTCCACTTT | CASSEARTGFSPLHF
TRBD1 | TRBJ2-7 | TRBV5-1 | once | TGCGCCAGCAGCTTGGAGGGACAGACCTACGAGCAGTACTTC | CASSLEGQTYEQYF
- | TRBJ2-7 | TRBV2 | - | TGTGCCAGCAGTGGGGACGGCTCCTACGAGCAGTACTTC | CASSGDGSYEQYF